A single sample gave rise to the 5 T cell receptor beta chains below, sequenced in a study of blood T cell repertoires in COVID-19. Clones were sequenced by immunoSEQ multiplex PCR, and TCRdb holds only the in-frame ones, with some missing. Altogether about 59,000 clones are present, about 90% being singletons, with the ten largest covering less than 6.5%. The specimen sequenced was peripheral blood. Receptors were obtained from a man older than 75 in a cohort sampled during active COVID-19.

The V call is TRBV7-2, the J call TRBJ2-5; perhaps TRBD2 as D (6 bases). Trimming stripped 6 bases from V and 1 base from J, with 18 bases between. Germline CDR1 SGHTA, CDR2 FQGNSA. This CDR3 contains 16 residues. The CDR3, as DNA: TGTGCCAGCAGACCAGCCGGGGGAACTCGCCAAGAGACCCAGTACTTC. Protein product: CASRPAGGTRQETQYF.

This chain joins TRBV7-2 and TRBJ2-1; 10 nucleotides align to TRBD2. Trimming took 4 bases from V and 2 from J; bases not matched to a gene: 8. The length of the CDR3 is 17 residues. Looked up from germline, CDR1 is SGHTA and CDR2 is FQGNSA. The DNA of the CDR3 is TGTGCCAGCAGCTCAAGCGGGGGGGCAGGAACCTACAATGAGCAGTTCTTC. This gives the protein CASSSSGGAGTYNEQFF.

V usage is TRBV27 and J usage is TRBJ2-2; 8 bases line up with TRBD1. Germline assignment: CDR1 MNHEY and CDR2 SMNVEV (reference sequence). The CDR3 has 17 residues. V shed 2 bases, J shed 6 bases, and the junction held 11 bases outside the gene matches. This chain's CDR3 is CASSLKGRGRFPGELFF. CDR3 DNA: TGTGCCAGCAGTTTAAAAGGCAGGGGGCGTTTTCCCGGGGAGCTGTTTTTT.

V and J are TRBV7-2 and TRBJ2-2, with 8 bases fitting TRBD1. The germline gives CDR1 SGHTA, CDR2 FQGNSA. The CDR3 loop spans 16 amino acids. V dropped 5 bases and J dropped 2; count of bases not matched to a gene: 7. CDR3 protein: CASSPRTGINTGELFF. The CDR3 DNA follows: TGTGCCAGCAGCCCACGGACAGGGATAAACACCGGGGAGCTGTTTTTT.

This clone is a singleton in its sample. The rearrangement uses TRBV19 and TRBJ1-5; D is unresolved. The CDR3 sequence is 14 residues long. CDR1 and CDR2 from the germline V gene are LNHDA and SQIVND (reference sequence). V was trimmed by 8 bases and J by 0 bases, leaving 11 bases between them. Written as DNA, the CDR3 is TGTGCCAGTGTGGCGGACTATAGCAATCAGCCCCAGCATTTT. Translation gives CASVADYSNQPQHF.